The rows below give T cell receptor beta chains drawn from one sample of a study of blood T cell dynamics during melanoma immunotherapy. Repertoires were generated with immunoSEQ multiplex PCR, while TCRdb's copy carries only in-frame clones and drops some. The sample lists around 11,000 clones; approximately 87% were seen once. The material sequenced was blood, taken from a patient treated with checkpoint blockade. Receptors originate from a human donor with melanoma. Each CDR3 is given with its conserved first and last residue. Each record gives: J gene, V gene, clone size, D gene, CDR3 DNA, CDR3 protein. A D gene is named only where the DNA matches it firmly. Part of the rows lack a size; the others show once, few, many or a class for expanded clones.

j_gene: TRBJ2-5
v_gene: TRBV30
abundance: -
d_gene: -
CDR3nt: TGTGCCTGGAGTGTAGGAGGGGTGGGGCTGGACCAGTACTTC
CDR3aa: CAWSVGGVGLDQYF

j_gene: TRBJ2-7
v_gene: TRBV29-1
abundance: -
d_gene: TRBD1
CDR3nt: TGCAGCGCGGTAGGACAGGGATCTTCCTACGAGCAGTACTTC
CDR3aa: CSAVGQGSSYEQYF

j_gene: TRBJ1-1
v_gene: TRBV19
abundance: few
d_gene: -
CDR3nt: TGTGCCAGTAGGGAAGAGGGGATGAACACTGAAGCTTTCTTT
CDR3aa: CASREEGMNTEAFF

j_gene: TRBJ2-1
v_gene: TRBV27
abundance: -
d_gene: -
CDR3nt: TGTGCCAGCAGTTTAGCCGCGGGCAATGAGCAGTTCTTC
CDR3aa: CASSLAAGNEQFF

j_gene: TRBJ1-5
v_gene: TRBV5-1
abundance: -
d_gene: TRBD1
CDR3nt: TGCGCCAGCAGGTCCGGGACAGGGAGTTCTCAGCCTCAGCATTTT
CDR3aa: CASRSGTGSSQPQHF

j_gene: TRBJ2-1
v_gene: TRBV20-1
abundance: once
d_gene: TRBD2
CDR3nt: TGCAGTATCCTAGCGGGGAATGAGCAGTTCTTC
CDR3aa: CSILAGNEQFF

j_gene: TRBJ1-1
v_gene: TRBV6-5
abundance: few
d_gene: -
CDR3nt: TGTGCCAGCAGACCCGACGTGAACACTGAAGCTTTCTTT
CDR3aa: CASRPDVNTEAFF

j_gene: TRBJ2-5
v_gene: TRBV6-5
abundance: -
d_gene: -
CDR3nt: TGTGCCAGCAAGGGGCAGGGGCCTCGAGAGACCCAGTACTTC
CDR3aa: CASKGQGPRETQYF

j_gene: TRBJ1-2
v_gene: TRBV10-3
abundance: -
d_gene: TRBD1
CDR3nt: TGTGCCATCAGTGCGGACAGGGGGCTCGGCTACACCTTC
CDR3aa: CAISADRGLGYTF

j_gene: TRBJ1-1
v_gene: TRBV6-1
abundance: -
d_gene: -
CDR3nt: TGTGCCAGCAGTGCGTCACGAGGAACTGAAGCTTTCTTT
CDR3aa: CASSASRGTEAFF

j_gene: TRBJ1-4
v_gene: TRBV5-1
abundance: few
d_gene: TRBD1
CDR3nt: TGCGCCAGCAGCTTGCGATTTAGGGGGCTTTATGAAAAACTGTTTTTT
CDR3aa: CASSLRFRGLYEKLFF

j_gene: TRBJ1-2
v_gene: TRBV2
abundance: -
d_gene: TRBD1
CDR3nt: TGTGCCAGGGAACTGGGACAGGGGAGTAACTATGGCTACACCTTC
CDR3aa: CARELGQGSNYGYTF

j_gene: TRBJ1-5
v_gene: TRBV6-1
abundance: -
d_gene: -
CDR3nt: TGTGCCAGCAGTGATACAGGGTTAGGTCAGCCCCAGCATTTT
CDR3aa: CASSDTGLGQPQHF

j_gene: TRBJ2-5
v_gene: TRBV19
abundance: few
d_gene: -
CDR3nt: TGTGCCAGTAGTATAGGAGGGCAACGAGAGACCCAGTACTTC
CDR3aa: CASSIGGQRETQYF

j_gene: TRBJ1-1
v_gene: TRBV5-6
abundance: -
d_gene: -
CDR3nt: TGTGCCAGCAGCTTGGTTCCAGGAGTGAACACTGAAGCTTTCTTT
CDR3aa: CASSLVPGVNTEAFF

j_gene: TRBJ2-5
v_gene: TRBV29-1
abundance: -
d_gene: -
CDR3nt: TGCAGCGTTCATCACAGGGGGGGAGTAGGCCAAGGGACCCAGTACTTC
CDR3aa: CSVHHRGGVGQGTQYF

j_gene: TRBJ2-5
v_gene: TRBV7-2
abundance: -
d_gene: TRBD2
CDR3nt: TGTGCCAGCAGCTCACGGACTAGCGGGGGGCAGCCGACCCAGTACTTC
CDR3aa: CASSSRTSGGQPTQYF

j_gene: TRBJ2-7
v_gene: TRBV4-1
abundance: -
d_gene: -
CDR3nt: TGCGCCAGCAGCTCGGCCACCGACGAGCAGTACTTC
CDR3aa: CASSSATDEQYF

j_gene: TRBJ1-5
v_gene: TRBV28
abundance: -
d_gene: -
CDR3nt: TGTGCCAGCAGCCTCAGCGGCAATCAGCCCCAGCATTTT
CDR3aa: CASSLSGNQPQHF

j_gene: TRBJ2-1
v_gene: TRBV11-2
abundance: -
d_gene: TRBD1
CDR3nt: TGTGCCAGCAGCTTAGTTGACAGGGGGTTTGAGCAGTTCTTC
CDR3aa: CASSLVDRGFEQFF

j_gene: TRBJ2-1
v_gene: TRBV15
abundance: once
d_gene: -
CDR3nt: TGTGCCACCAGCAGTGGCCTCGGGGGACAAACGGGTTCCTACAATGAGCAGTTCTTC
CDR3aa: CATSSGLGGQTGSYNEQFF

j_gene: TRBJ2-2
v_gene: TRBV6-1
abundance: -
d_gene: TRBD2
CDR3nt: TGTGCCAGCAGTTCATCTAGCGGGACCGGGGAGCTGTTTTTT
CDR3aa: CASSSSSGTGELFF